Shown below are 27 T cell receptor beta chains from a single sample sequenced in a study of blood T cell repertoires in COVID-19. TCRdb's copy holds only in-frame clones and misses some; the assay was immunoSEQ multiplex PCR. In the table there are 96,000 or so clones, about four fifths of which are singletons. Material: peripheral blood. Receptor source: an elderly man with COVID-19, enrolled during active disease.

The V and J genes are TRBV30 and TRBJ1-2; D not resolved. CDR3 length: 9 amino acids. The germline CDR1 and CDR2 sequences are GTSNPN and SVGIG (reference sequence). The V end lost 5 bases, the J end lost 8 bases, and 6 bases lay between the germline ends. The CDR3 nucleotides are TGTGCCTGGGATAGAGGCTACACCTTC. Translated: CAWDRGYTF.

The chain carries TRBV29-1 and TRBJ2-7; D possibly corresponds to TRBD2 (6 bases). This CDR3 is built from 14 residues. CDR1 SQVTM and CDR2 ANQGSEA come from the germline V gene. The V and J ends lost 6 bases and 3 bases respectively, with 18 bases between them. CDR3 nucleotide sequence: TGCAGCGTCCGGGACTTTGGGGGAGACTACGAGCAGTACTTC. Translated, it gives CSVRDFGGDYEQYF.

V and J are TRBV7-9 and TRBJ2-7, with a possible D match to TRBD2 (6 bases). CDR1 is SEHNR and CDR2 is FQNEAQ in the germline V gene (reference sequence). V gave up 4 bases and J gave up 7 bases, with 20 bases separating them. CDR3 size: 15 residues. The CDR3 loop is CASSSPLAELREQYF. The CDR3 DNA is TGTGCCAGCAGCTCGCCCTTAGCGGAACTGAGGGAGCAGTACTTC.

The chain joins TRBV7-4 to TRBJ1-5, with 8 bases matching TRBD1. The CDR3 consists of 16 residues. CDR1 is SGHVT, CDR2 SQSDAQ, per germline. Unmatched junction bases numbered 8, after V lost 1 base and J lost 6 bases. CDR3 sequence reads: CASSLVRGRISQPQHF. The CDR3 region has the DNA TGTGCCAGCAGCTTAGTCAGGGGGCGTATTAGTCAGCCCCAGCATTTT.

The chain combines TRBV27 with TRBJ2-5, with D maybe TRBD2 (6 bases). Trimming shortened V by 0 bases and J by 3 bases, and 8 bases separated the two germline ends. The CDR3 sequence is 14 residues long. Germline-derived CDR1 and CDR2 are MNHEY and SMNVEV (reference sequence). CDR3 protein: CASSLSGGKETQYF. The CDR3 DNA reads TGTGCCAGCAGTTTATCTGGGGGGAAAGAGACCCAGTACTTC.

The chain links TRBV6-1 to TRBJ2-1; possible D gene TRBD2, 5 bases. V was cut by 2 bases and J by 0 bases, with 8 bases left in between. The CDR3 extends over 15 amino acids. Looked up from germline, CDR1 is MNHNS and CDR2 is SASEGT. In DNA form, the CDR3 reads TGTGCCAGCAGTGAACAAGGGAGCTCCTACAATGAGCAGTTCTTC. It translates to CASSEQGSSYNEQFF.

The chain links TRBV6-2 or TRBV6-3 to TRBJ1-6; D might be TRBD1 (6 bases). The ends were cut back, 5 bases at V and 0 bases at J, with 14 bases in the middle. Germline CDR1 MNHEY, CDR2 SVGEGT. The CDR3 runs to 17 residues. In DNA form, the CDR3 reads TGTGCCAGCAGTACGACAGGCTGGAGCTCCTATAATTCACCCCTCCACTTT. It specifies CASSTTGWSSYNSPLHF.

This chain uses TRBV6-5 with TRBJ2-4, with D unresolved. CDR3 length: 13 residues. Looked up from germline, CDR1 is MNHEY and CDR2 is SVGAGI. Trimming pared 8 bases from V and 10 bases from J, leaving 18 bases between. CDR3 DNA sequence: TGTGCCAGCGGCGGATATAAGAATATGATTCAGTACTTC. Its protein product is CASGGYKNMIQYF.

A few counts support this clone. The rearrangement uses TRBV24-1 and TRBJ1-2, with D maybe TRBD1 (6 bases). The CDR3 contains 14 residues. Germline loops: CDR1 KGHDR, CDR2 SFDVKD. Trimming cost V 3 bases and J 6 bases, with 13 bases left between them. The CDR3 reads CATSDTGTTHGYTF. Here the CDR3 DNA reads TGTGCCACCAGTGATACCGGGACAACCCATGGCTACACCTTC.

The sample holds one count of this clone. The CDR3 DNA follows: TGCGCCAGCAGCTTGGGGACAGGGAAAATTTCCGAGCAGTACTTC. Encoded protein: CASSLGTGKISEQYF. J is TRBJ2-7 and V is TRBV5-1, with 8 bases fitting TRBD1. This CDR3 spans 15 amino acids. V lost 0 bases, J lost 6 bases, and 8 bases stayed unmatched. Germline V gene data show CDR1 as SGHRS and CDR2 as YFSETQ.

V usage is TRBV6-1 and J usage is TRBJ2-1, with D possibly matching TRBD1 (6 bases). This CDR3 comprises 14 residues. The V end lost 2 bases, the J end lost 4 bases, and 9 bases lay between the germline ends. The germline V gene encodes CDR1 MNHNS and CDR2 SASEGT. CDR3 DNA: TGTGCCAGCAGTGAACAGACAGGATACAATGAGCAGTTCTTC. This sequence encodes CASSEQTGYNEQFF.

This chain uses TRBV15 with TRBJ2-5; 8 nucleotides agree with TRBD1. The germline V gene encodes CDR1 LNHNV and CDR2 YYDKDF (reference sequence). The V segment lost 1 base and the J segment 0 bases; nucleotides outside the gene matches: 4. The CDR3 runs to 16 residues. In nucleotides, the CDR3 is TGTGCCACCAGCAGAGTTAACAGGGGGTACCAAGAGACCCAGTACTTC. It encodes CATSRVNRGYQETQYF.

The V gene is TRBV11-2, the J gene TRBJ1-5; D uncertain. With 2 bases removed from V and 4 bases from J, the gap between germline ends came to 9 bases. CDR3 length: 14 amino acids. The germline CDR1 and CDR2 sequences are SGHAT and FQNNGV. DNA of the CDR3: TGTGCCAGCAGCTTATTCGCGGTAAATCAGCCCCAGCATTTT. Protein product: CASSLFAVNQPQHF.

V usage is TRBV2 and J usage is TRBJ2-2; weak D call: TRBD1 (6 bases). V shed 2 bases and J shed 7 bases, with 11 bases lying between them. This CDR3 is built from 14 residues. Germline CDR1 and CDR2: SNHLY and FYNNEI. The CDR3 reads CASSETGNVGELFF. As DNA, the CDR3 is TGTGCCAGCAGTGAAACAGGGAACGTCGGGGAGCTGTTTTTT. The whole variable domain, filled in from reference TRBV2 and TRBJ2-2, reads EPEVTQTPSHQVTQMGQEVILRCVPISNHLYFYWYRQILGQKVEFLVSFYNNEISEKSEIFDDQFSVERPDGSNFTLKIRSTKLEDSAMYFCASSETGNVGELFFGEGSRLTVL.

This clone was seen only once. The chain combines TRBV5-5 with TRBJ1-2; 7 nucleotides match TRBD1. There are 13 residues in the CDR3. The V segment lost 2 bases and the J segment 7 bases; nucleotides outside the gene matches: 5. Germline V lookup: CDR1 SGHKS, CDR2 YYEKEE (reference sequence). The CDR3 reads CASSLIGGSGYTF. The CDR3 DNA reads TGTGCCAGCAGCTTAATAGGGGGCAGTGGCTACACCTTC.

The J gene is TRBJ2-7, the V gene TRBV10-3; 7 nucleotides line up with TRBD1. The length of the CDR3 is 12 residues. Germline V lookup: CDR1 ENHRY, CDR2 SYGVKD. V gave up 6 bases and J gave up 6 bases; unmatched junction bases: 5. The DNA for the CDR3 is TGTGCCATCAGCGAGAACAGGGGCGAGCAGTACTTC. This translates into CAISENRGEQYF.

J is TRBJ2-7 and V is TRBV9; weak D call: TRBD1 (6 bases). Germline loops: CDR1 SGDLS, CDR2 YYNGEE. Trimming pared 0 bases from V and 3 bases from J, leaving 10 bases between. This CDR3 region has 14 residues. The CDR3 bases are TGTGCCAGCAGCGTAGCGAGAGGGGGCTACGAGCAGTACTTC. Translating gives CASSVARGGYEQYF.

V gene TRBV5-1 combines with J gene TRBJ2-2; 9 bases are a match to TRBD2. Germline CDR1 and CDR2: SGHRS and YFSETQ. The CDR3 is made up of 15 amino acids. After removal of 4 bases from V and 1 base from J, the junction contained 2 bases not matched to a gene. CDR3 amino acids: CASSPSGVNTGELFF. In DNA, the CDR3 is TGCGCCAGCAGCCCTAGCGGGGTGAACACCGGGGAGCTGTTTTTT.

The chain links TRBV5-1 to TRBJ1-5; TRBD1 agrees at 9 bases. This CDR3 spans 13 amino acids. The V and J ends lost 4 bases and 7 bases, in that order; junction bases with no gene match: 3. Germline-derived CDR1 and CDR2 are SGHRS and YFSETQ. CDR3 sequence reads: CASSRTGVQPQHF. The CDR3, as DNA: TGCGCCAGCAGCCGGACAGGGGTCCAGCCCCAGCATTTT.

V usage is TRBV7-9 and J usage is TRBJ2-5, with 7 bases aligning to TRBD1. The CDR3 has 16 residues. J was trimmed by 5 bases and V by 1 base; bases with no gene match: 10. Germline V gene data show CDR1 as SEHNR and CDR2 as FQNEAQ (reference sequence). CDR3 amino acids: CASSLGRQGMWETQYF. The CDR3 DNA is TGTGCCAGCAGCTTAGGAAGACAGGGCATGTGGGAGACCCAGTACTTC.

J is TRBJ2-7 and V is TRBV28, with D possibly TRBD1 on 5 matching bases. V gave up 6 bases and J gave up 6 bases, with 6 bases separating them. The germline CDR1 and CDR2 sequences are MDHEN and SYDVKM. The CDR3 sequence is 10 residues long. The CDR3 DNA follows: TGTGCCAGCAGAGGGGCCGAGCAGTACTTC. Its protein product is CASRGAEQYF. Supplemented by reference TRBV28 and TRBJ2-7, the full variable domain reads DVKVTQSSRYLVKRTGEKVFLECVQDMDHENMFWYRQDPGLGLRLIYFSYDVKMKEKGDIPEGYSVSREKKERFSLILESASTNQTSMYLCASRGAEQYFGPGTRLTVT.

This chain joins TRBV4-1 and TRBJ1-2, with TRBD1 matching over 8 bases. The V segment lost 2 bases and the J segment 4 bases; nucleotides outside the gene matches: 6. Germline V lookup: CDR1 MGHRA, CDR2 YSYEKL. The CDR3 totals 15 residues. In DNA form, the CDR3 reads TGCGCCAGCAGCCAACAGACAGGGGTGTCCTATGGCTACACCTTC. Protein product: CASSQQTGVSYGYTF.

The CDR3 nucleotides are TGTGCTGTGCGGGAATTCCATGGCTACACCTTC. This encodes CAVREFHGYTF. The chain combines TRBV27 with TRBJ1-2, with D unclear. The CDR3 runs to 11 residues. From germline, CDR1 is MNHEY and CDR2 SMNVEV (reference sequence).

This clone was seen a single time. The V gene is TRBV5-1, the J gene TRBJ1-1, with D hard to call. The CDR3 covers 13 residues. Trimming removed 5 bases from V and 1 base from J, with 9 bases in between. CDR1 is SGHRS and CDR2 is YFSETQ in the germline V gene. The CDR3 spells CASRLTQNTEAFF. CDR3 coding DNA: TGCGCCAGCAGATTAACACAGAACACTGAAGCTTTCTTT.

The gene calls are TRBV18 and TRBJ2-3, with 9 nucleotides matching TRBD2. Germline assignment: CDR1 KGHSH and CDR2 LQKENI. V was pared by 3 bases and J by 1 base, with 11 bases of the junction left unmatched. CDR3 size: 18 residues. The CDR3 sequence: CASSPMGLAGLRTDTQYF. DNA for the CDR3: TGTGCCAGCTCACCCATGGGGCTAGCGGGACTACGCACAGATACGCAGTATTTT. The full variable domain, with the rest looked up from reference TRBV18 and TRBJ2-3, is NAGVMQNPRHLVRRRGQEARLRCSPMKGHSHVYWYRQLPEEGLKFMVYLQKENIIDESGMPKERFSAEFPKEGPSILRIQQVVRGDSAAYFCASSPMGLAGLRTDTQYFGPGTRLTVL.

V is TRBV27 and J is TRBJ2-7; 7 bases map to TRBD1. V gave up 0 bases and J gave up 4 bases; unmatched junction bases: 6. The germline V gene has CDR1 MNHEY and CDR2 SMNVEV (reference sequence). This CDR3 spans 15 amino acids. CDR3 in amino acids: CASSLSGTALYEQYF. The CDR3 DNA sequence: TGTGCCAGCAGTTTATCAGGGACAGCACTTTACGAGCAGTACTTC.

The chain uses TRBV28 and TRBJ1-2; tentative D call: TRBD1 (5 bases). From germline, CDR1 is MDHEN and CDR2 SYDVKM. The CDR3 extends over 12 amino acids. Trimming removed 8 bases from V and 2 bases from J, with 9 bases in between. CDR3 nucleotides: TGTGCCAGCCGGGACTCAAACTATGGCTACACCTTC. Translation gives CASRDSNYGYTF.